These T cell receptor beta chains were read from a single sample in a study of blood T cell repertoires in COVID-19. TCRdb keeps only in-frame clones here, not all; method: immunoSEQ multiplex PCR. The profile covers some 260,000 clones, with about 80% appearing a single time and over 3% taken by the ten largest. The specimen sequenced was peripheral blood. The source of these receptors is a woman at least 80 years old with acute or convalescent COVID-19. The conserved cysteine and the conserved F or W are not part of the CDR3 here.

v_gene	len	j_gene	CDR3aa
TRBV9	14	TRBJ2-2	ASSSQLAGVGGELF
TRBV2	11	TRBJ1-2	ASRTNRGYGYT
TRBV10-2	13	TRBJ1-6	ASSPLQGANSPLH
TRBV6-1	13	TRBJ1-5	ASSEGAGWNQPQH
TRBV30	13	TRBJ1-4	AWSGKGQGDEKLF
TRBV18	12	TRBJ1-1	ASSPIQENTEAF
TRBV7-2	16	TRBJ1-2	ASSLGGGRQGYFYGYT
TRBV18	13	TRBJ1-5	ASSLPGTVNQPQH
TRBV5-1	16	TRBJ1-3	ASSRDTIFSGIGNTIY
TRBV5-1	12	TRBJ1-2	ASSLGDRVTGYT
TRBV18	13	TRBJ2-3	ASSPGLAGTDTQY
TRBV19	12	TRBJ1-2	ASAISAGDYGYT
TRBV2	12	TRBJ2-3	ASSKDRVGDTQY
TRBV7-9	12	TRBJ2-7	ASSLDGQSYEQY
TRBV6-2/TRBV6-3	14	TRBJ1-3	ASSSQTGVSGNTIY
TRBV6-5	11	TRBJ1-1	ASSLQGTAEAF
TRBV24-1	13	TRBJ2-1	ATSGSRGQTNEQF
TRBV5-1	13	TRBJ2-1	ASSLIAGELGEQF
TRBV7-9	15	TRBJ2-5	ASSLSSSGREGETQY
TRBV27	11	TRBJ1-1	ASSFVQNTEAF
TRBV30	10	TRBJ2-3	AWSPRVDTQY
TRBV27	12	TRBJ2-5	ASGSGRKQETQY